Below, 25 T cell receptor beta chains from the same sample are listed, as sequenced in a study of vaccination effects on CD4 cells after COVID-19. Antigen-specific CD4+ T cells were expanded (with viral peptide pools) by the ViraFEST assay ahead of sequencing. Culturing for roughly 9 days preceded CD4+ T cell isolation. Nucleocapsid antibodies stayed negative before and after vaccination, showing no earlier SARS-CoV-2 infection. Using immunoSEQ multiplex PCR, the repertoire was profiled, and TCRdb retains in-frame clones only, with some absent. The table has some 22,000 clones, around 72% seen once. For these receptors, no antigen is known. The source material was CD4+ T cells from PBMCs cultured with HCoV-NL63 spike peptides, sampled before COVID-19 vaccination. These receptors were obtained from a human donor who received a COVID-19 vaccine.

The rearrangement links TRBV2 to TRBJ1-2; D gene unclear. CDR3 length: 14 residues. Trimming took off 6 bases at V and 6 bases at J, with 17 bases between the two ends. Germline V gives CDR1 SNHLY, CDR2 FYNNEI. The CDR3 bases are TGTGCCAGCAGGATCCCGAGAGGAAGGGATGGCTACACCTTC. As protein: CASRIPRGRDGYTF.

The chain joins TRBV27 to TRBJ1-6; 10 bases match TRBD1. The V gene's germline CDR1 is MNHEY and CDR2 SMNVEV (reference sequence). The CDR3 runs 20 residues. V lost 3 bases and J lost 0; bases outside the gene matches: 11. The DNA for the CDR3 is TGTGCCAGCAGTTTGGCGGGCTGGGGACAGGGGAGCTCCTATAATTCACCCCTCCACTTT. It encodes CASSLAGWGQGSSYNSPLHF.

The rearrangement joins TRBV5-1 to TRBJ1-2; 9 nucleotides match TRBD1. The germline V gene encodes CDR1 SGHRS and CDR2 YFSETQ. The CDR3 runs to 14 residues. V was clipped by 2 bases and J by 5 bases; unmatched bases: 4. The CDR3 sequence is CASSLQGAAYGYTF. Written as DNA, the CDR3 is TGCGCCAGCAGCTTACAGGGGGCTGCGTATGGCTACACCTTC.

The chain uses TRBV19 and TRBJ1-1; TRBD1 is a possible D gene (5 bases). Deletions cut 7 bases from V and 0 bases from J, with 12 bases between. The CDR3 runs to 14 residues. Germline V gene sequence: CDR1 LNHDA, CDR2 SQIVND (reference sequence). CDR3 in amino acids: CASTKGTLNTEAFF. Here the CDR3 DNA reads TGTGCCAGTACTAAGGGGACCTTGAACACTGAAGCTTTCTTT. Full variable domain (missing parts from reference TRBV19 and TRBJ1-1): DGGITQSPKYLFRKEGQNVTLSCEQNLNHDAMYWYRQDPGQGLRLIYYSQIVNDFQKGDIAEGYSVSREKKESFPLTVTSAQKNPTAFYLCASTKGTLNTEAFFGQGTRLTVV.

The chain uses TRBV7-9 and TRBJ1-1; possibly TRBD1 for D (6 bases). The CDR3 totals 19 residues. Per the germline V gene, CDR1 is SEHNR and CDR2 is FQNEAQ (reference sequence). V was clipped by 5 bases and J by 9 bases, with 34 bases between them. The CDR3 DNA reads as TGTGCCAGCAGCCTACGTACGGGGGGCGGCCTCGGCCGGGGACCCAAAGCTTTCTTT. Its protein product is CASSLRTGGGLGRGPKAFF.

The chain has TRBV7-9 and TRBJ1-5; TRBD1 might be the D (5 bases). In germline, CDR1 is SEHNR, CDR2 FQNEAQ (reference sequence). V was cut by 1 base and J by 3 bases, with 13 bases left in between. This CDR3 region has 16 residues. The CDR3 nucleotides are TGTGCCAGCAGCTTAGGCGCGAGGGACGCCAATCAGCCCCAGCATTTT. Protein sequence: CASSLGARDANQPQHF. Looking up the rest from reference TRBV7-9 and TRBJ1-5 gives the full variable domain: DTGVSQNPRHKITKRGQNVTFRCDPISEHNRLYWYRQTLGQGPEFLTYFQNEAQLEKSRLLSDRFSAERPKGSFSTLEIQRTEQGDSAMYLCASSLGARDANQPQHFGDGTRLSIL.

The chain is built from TRBV24-1 and TRBJ2-1; no firm D call. Germline V gives CDR1 KGHDR, CDR2 SFDVKD. Trimming left V 3 bases short and J 9 bases short, with 11 bases between. The CDR3 is 13 amino acids. The CDR3 DNA sequence: TGTGCCACCAGTGATGGCGGTCCGGGTGAGCAGTTCTTC. This translates into CATSDGGPGEQFF.

The chain recombines TRBV4-3 with TRBJ1-1; possible D gene TRBD1, 6 bases. This CDR3 region has 15 residues. The ends were cut back, 4 bases at V and 4 bases at J, with 16 bases in the middle. Germline V CDR1 and CDR2: LGHNA, YSLEER. Written as DNA, the CDR3 is TGCGCCAGCAGCCGACACAGGGCTTCTATCACTGAAGCTTTCTTT. Amino acid sequence: CASSRHRASITEAFF.

The gene calls are TRBV5-6 and TRBJ2-2; 7 nucleotides align to TRBD1. Germline assignment: CDR1 SGHDT and CDR2 YYEEEE. The length of the CDR3 is 15 residues. Losses at the gene ends were 0 bases for V and 4 bases for J; bases not matched to a gene: 3. The CDR3 sequence: CASSLGQGFTGELFF. CDR3 bases: TGTGCCAGCAGCTTGGGACAGGGTTTCACCGGGGAGCTGTTTTTT.

The chain uses TRBV24-1 and TRBJ2-7; the D is unclear. The germline V gene encodes CDR1 KGHDR and CDR2 SFDVKD. The CDR3 extends over 14 amino acids. V was cut by 3 bases and J by 9 bases, with 17 bases left in between. CDR3 bases: TGTGCCACCAGTGATACACGGACGGCACTCGTGCAGTACTTC. The encoded protein is CATSDTRTALVQYF.

V gene TRBV7-9 combines with J gene TRBJ2-1; D gene unclear. Germline-derived CDR1 and CDR2 are SEHNR and FQNEAQ (reference sequence). Trimming stripped 3 bases from V and 8 bases from J, with 11 bases between. The CDR3 runs to 13 residues. The CDR3 protein is CASSFRPDYEQFF. The DNA for the CDR3 is TGTGCCAGCAGCTTTCGTCCAGACTATGAGCAGTTCTTC. Full variable domain (outside the CDR3, taken from reference TRBV7-9 and TRBJ2-1): DTGVSQNPRHKITKRGQNVTFRCDPISEHNRLYWYRQTLGQGPEFLTYFQNEAQLEKSRLLSDRFSAERPKGSFSTLEIQRTEQGDSAMYLCASSFRPDYEQFFGPGTRLTVL.

The chain joins TRBV6-1 to TRBJ2-7; 9 bases map to TRBD2. This CDR3 contains 14 residues. V lost 6 bases, J lost 3 bases, and 6 bases stayed unmatched. CDR1 is MNHNS, CDR2 SASEGT, per germline. The CDR3 sequence: CASSGSSGIYEQYF. CDR3 sequence (DNA): TGTGCCAGCAGCGGCTCTAGCGGGATCTACGAGCAGTACTTC.

The rearrangement links TRBV4-2 to TRBJ2-7, with D perhaps matching TRBD1 (6 bases). The V and J ends lost 4 bases and 0 bases respectively, with 10 bases between them. This CDR3 is 14 amino acids long. CDR1 LGHNA and CDR2 YNFKEQ come from the germline V gene. The CDR3, as DNA: TGTGCCAGCAGCCCAAGGACAGACTCCTACGAGCAGTACTTC. It is translated as CASSPRTDSYEQYF.

The rearrangement links TRBV28 to TRBJ2-7; 8 bases map to TRBD2. After removal of 5 bases from V and 7 bases from J, the junction contained 10 bases not matched to a gene. The CDR3 is made up of 14 amino acids. The germline V gene has CDR1 MDHEN and CDR2 SYDVKM. DNA for the CDR3: TGTGCCAGCAGTAGCGGGACTAGTACTTTTGAGCAGTACTTC. Amino acid sequence: CASSSGTSTFEQYF.

The chain has TRBV11-2 and TRBJ2-7, with 13 bases fitting TRBD2. V was pared by 6 bases and J by 7 bases, with 6 bases of the junction left unmatched. Germline CDR1 SGHAT, CDR2 FQNNGV. The CDR3 has 14 amino acids. Written as DNA, the CDR3 is TGTGCCAGCAGTCGACTAGCGGGAGGTAGGGAGCAGTACTTC. This codes for CASSRLAGGREQYF.

The J gene is TRBJ2-1, the V gene TRBV3-1 (or the pseudogene TRBV3-2); D not resolved. The germline CDR1 and CDR2 sequences are LGHDT and YNNKEL (reference sequence). The length of the CDR3 is 18 residues. Trimming removed 1 base at V and 1 base at J, with 17 bases between. DNA of the CDR3: TGTGCCAGCAGCCAAGCCGGCCTACTGGGGTTTTCCTACAATGAGCAGTTCTTC. Translated: CASSQAGLLGFSYNEQFF.

As to this clone: The sample contains more than one DNA sequence encoding this CDR3. The rearrangement joins TRBV19 to TRBJ1-3; D is perhaps TRBD1 (5 bases). Trimming removed 6 bases from V and 0 bases from J, with 12 bases in between. Germline lookup yields CDR1 LNHDA and CDR2 SQIVND (reference sequence). The CDR3 has 15 amino acids. DNA of the CDR3: TGTGCCAGTAGGAGGGACCGAAGCTCTGGAAACACCATATATTTT. Encoded protein: CASRRDRSSGNTIYF. Variable domain in full (rest from reference TRBV19 and TRBJ1-3): DGGITQSPKYLFRKEGQNVTLSCEQNLNHDAMYWYRQDPGQGLRLIYYSQIVNDFQKGDIAEGYSVSREKKESFPLTVTSAQKNPTAFYLCASRRDRSSGNTIYFGEGSWLTVV.

Note on this clone: The junction departs from the called germline gene at one end, perhaps through a read error. The chain joins TRBV28 to TRBJ2-3; maybe TRBD1 (6 bases). The V gene's germline CDR1 is MDHEN and CDR2 SYDVKM. CDR3 length equals 17 residues. The CDR3 DNA follows: TGTGCCAGCAGCTTATTACAGGGTAAAGGGGACACAGATACGCAGTATTTT. This translates into CASSLLQGKGDTDTQYF.

Only a few counts were recorded for this clone. J is TRBJ1-3 and V is TRBV7-9, with no clear D. This CDR3 is 15 amino acids long. Trimming stripped 0 bases from V and 4 bases from J, with 10 bases between. Per the germline V gene, CDR1 is SEHNR and CDR2 is FQNEAQ (reference sequence). CDR3 loop: CASSLAGPKGNTIYF. In nucleotides, the CDR3 is TGTGCCAGCAGCTTAGCAGGGCCGAAGGGAAACACCATATATTTT.

The chain combines TRBV6-2 or TRBV6-3 with TRBJ2-5, with 10 positions matching TRBD2. J gave up 4 bases and V 2 bases, and 4 bases lay outside the gene matches. Germline lookup yields CDR1 MNHEY and CDR2 SVGEGT. There are 15 residues in the CDR3. CDR3 protein: CASSYRSGRGETQYF. As DNA, the CDR3 is TGTGCCAGCAGTTACAGGAGCGGGAGGGGAGAGACCCAGTACTTC.

This clone appeared a single time. CDR3: CASSYVGAQETQYF. Here the CDR3 DNA reads TGTGCCAGCAGTTATGTGGGGGCTCAAGAGACCCAGTACTTC. The rearrangement uses TRBV6-2 or TRBV6-3 and TRBJ2-5; TRBD1 might be the D (6 bases). The CDR3 is 14 amino acids. CDR1 is MNHEY and CDR2 is SVGEGT in the germline V gene. Trimming stripped 3 bases from V and 2 bases from J, with 10 bases between.

This clone was observed a handful of times. This chain uses TRBV19 with TRBJ2-7; D gene ambiguous. This CDR3 contains 13 residues. The V end was cut by 2 bases, the J end by 0 bases, with 5 bases between. Germline V gene lookup returns CDR1 LNHDA and CDR2 SQIVND (reference sequence). The CDR3 region is CASSIPNSYEQYF. Written as DNA, the CDR3 is TGTGCCAGTAGTATACCGAACTCCTACGAGCAGTACTTC.

V usage is TRBV3-1 (or the pseudogene TRBV3-2) and J usage is TRBJ1-5, with D hard to call. In germline, CDR1 is LGHDT, CDR2 YNNKEL (reference sequence). CDR3 size: 14 residues. The V end lost 3 bases, the J end lost 2 bases, and 8 bases lay between the germline ends. CDR3: CASSQGLGNQPQHF. The CDR3 DNA reads as TGTGCCAGCAGCCAGGGGTTGGGCAATCAGCCCCAGCATTTT.

The V gene is TRBV14, the J gene TRBJ2-2, with 7 positions matching TRBD2. The germline CDR1 and CDR2 sequences are SGHDN and FVKESK. This CDR3 has 17 residues. The V and J ends lost 1 base and 3 bases, in that order; junction bases with no gene match: 8. Written as DNA, the CDR3 is TGTGCCAGCAGCCAAGGAGGGAGGGGCTATTACACCGGGGAGCTGTTTTTT. Residues: CASSQGGRGYYTGELFF.

The chain couples TRBV5-4 to TRBJ2-1, with 8 bases lining up with TRBD2. The V and J ends lost 4 bases and 10 bases, in that order; junction bases with no gene match: 7. Germline V gives CDR1 SGHNT, CDR2 YYREEE (reference sequence). This CDR3 has 13 amino acids. The chain's CDR3 is CASSPSGTREQFF. Here the CDR3 DNA reads TGTGCCAGCAGCCCGTCTGGGACTAGAGAGCAGTTCTTC.